These T cell receptor beta chains were read from a single sample in a study of cytomegalovirus exposure and HLA in healthy donors. The protocol was immunoSEQ multiplex PCR, while the TCRdb copy is restricted to in-frame clones and leaves out a portion. The sample table sets out about 190,000 clones. Sequences were obtained from PBMCs. Receptors were obtained from a man aged 30 to 39 in good health and CMV-seronegative. Each CDR3 is given with its conserved first and last residue. A D gene is named only where the DNA matches it firmly.

V gene: TRBV19; J gene: TRBJ2-7; D gene: TRBD2; CDR3 protein: CASSIASGSYEQYF
V gene: TRBV9; J gene: TRBJ1-1; D gene: TRBD1; CDR3 protein: CASSVDLGDRGEAFF
V gene: TRBV9; J gene: TRBJ1-1; D gene: .; CDR3 protein: CASSVGGGSSEAFF
V gene: TRBV28; J gene: TRBJ2-3; D gene: TRBD2; CDR3 protein: CASSLAVTDTQYF
V gene: TRBV9; J gene: TRBJ2-5; D gene: TRBD2; CDR3 protein: CASSVGVGTSDQETQYF
V gene: TRBV7-2; J gene: TRBJ2-5; D gene: TRBD1; CDR3 protein: CASSLQGAEETQYF
V gene: TRBV7-9; J gene: TRBJ1-1; D gene: .; CDR3 protein: CASRLNPVMNTEAFF
V gene: TRBV5-8; J gene: TRBJ1-4; D gene: TRBD1; CDR3 protein: CASSFYRGSNEKLFF
V gene: TRBV28; J gene: TRBJ2-7; D gene: TRBD1; CDR3 protein: CASSSTGASSYEQYF
V gene: TRBV4-2; J gene: TRBJ2-2; D gene: TRBD2; CDR3 protein: CASSQDSGGLNTGELFF
V gene: TRBV5-5; J gene: TRBJ1-3; D gene: .; CDR3 protein: CASSLGQSGNTIYF
V gene: TRBV28; J gene: TRBJ2-5; D gene: TRBD2; CDR3 protein: CASVGLAGRETQYF
V gene: TRBV4-2; J gene: TRBJ1-2; D gene: .; CDR3 protein: CASSQAVGAGENYGYTF
V gene: TRBV6-1; J gene: TRBJ1-1; D gene: .; CDR3 protein: CASRGRANTEAFF
V gene: TRBV5-6; J gene: TRBJ2-1; D gene: .; CDR3 protein: CASSLRHRRTSYNEQFF
V gene: TRBV5-4; J gene: TRBJ2-7; D gene: TRBD1; CDR3 protein: CASSLGLGTGTYEQYF
V gene: TRBV5-1; J gene: TRBJ1-1; D gene: TRBD1; CDR3 protein: CASSPSPGTGFGGTEAFF
V gene: TRBV2; J gene: TRBJ1-1; D gene: TRBD1; CDR3 protein: CASTRDRGTEAFF
V gene: TRBV14; J gene: TRBJ2-5; D gene: .; CDR3 protein: CASSQDRPRVGVRQYF
V gene: TRBV7-9; J gene: TRBJ1-2; D gene: TRBD1; CDR3 protein: CASSTSDRAAHGYTF
V gene: TRBV5-1; J gene: TRBJ2-7; D gene: TRBD1; CDR3 protein: CASSTGQGSVPHYEQYF
V gene: TRBV4-1; J gene: TRBJ1-5; D gene: .; CDR3 protein: CASSQEGSQGRVPQHF
V gene: TRBV5-4; J gene: TRBJ1-1; D gene: .; CDR3 protein: CASSLYQVNTEAFF
V gene: TRBV14; J gene: TRBJ2-7; D gene: TRBD1; CDR3 protein: CASNQGQGPQYF
V gene: TRBV6-5; J gene: TRBJ2-1; D gene: TRBD1; CDR3 protein: CASSYRTGDNEQFF
V gene: TRBV2; J gene: TRBJ1-2; D gene: TRBD1; CDR3 protein: CASTHGRKLGQGLSNYGYTF
V gene: TRBV10-3; J gene: TRBJ1-1; D gene: TRBD1; CDR3 protein: CAISPFPTGENTEAFF
V gene: TRBV19; J gene: TRBJ1-5; D gene: .; CDR3 protein: CASSIVGAGGHQPQHF
V gene: TRBV7-2; J gene: TRBJ2-7; D gene: TRBD2; CDR3 protein: CASSLAPHTSGGLGSDEQYF
V gene: TRBV7-2; J gene: TRBJ1-6; D gene: .; CDR3 protein: CASSLAGGEFGPLHF
V gene: TRBV27; J gene: TRBJ1-5; D gene: TRBD1; CDR3 protein: CASSLYWDSSNQPQHF
V gene: TRBV27; J gene: TRBJ2-7; D gene: TRBD1; CDR3 protein: CASSYGDRDPYEQYF
V gene: TRBV7-9; J gene: TRBJ2-7; D gene: .; CDR3 protein: CASSNRMGGMTISYEQYF
V gene: TRBV4-1; J gene: TRBJ2-1; D gene: TRBD2; CDR3 protein: CASSQEGLVFNEQFF
V gene: TRBV5-6; J gene: TRBJ1-2; D gene: .; CDR3 protein: CASSLGASYGYTF
V gene: TRBV29-1; J gene: TRBJ1-1; D gene: .; CDR3 protein: CSVVRITEAFF
V gene: TRBV5-1; J gene: TRBJ2-3; D gene: TRBD2; CDR3 protein: CASSLGLAGPSTDTQYF